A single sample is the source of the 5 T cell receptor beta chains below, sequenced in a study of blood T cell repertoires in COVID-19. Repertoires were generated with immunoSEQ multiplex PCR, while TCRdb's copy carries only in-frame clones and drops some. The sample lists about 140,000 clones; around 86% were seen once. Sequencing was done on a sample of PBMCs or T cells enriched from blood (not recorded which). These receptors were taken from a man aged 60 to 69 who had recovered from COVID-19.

The CDR3 DNA sequence: TGTGCCAGCAGCTTTACGAGGACAGGGAGGGAGACCCAGTACTTC. Protein product: CASSFTRTGRETQYF. The chain combines TRBV5-6 with TRBJ2-5, with 8 bases identical to TRBD1. Germline CDR1 SGHDT, CDR2 YYEEEE. The junction had 8 bases not matched to a gene; V was cut back by 2 bases and J by 5 bases. CDR3 length equals 15 residues.

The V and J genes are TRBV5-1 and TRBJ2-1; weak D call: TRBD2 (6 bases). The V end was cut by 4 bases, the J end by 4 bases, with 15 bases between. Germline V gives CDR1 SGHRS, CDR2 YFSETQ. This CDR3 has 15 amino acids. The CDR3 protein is CASSPGEAIYNEQFF. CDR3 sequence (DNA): TGCGCCAGCAGCCCGGGGGAAGCGATTTACAATGAGCAGTTCTTC. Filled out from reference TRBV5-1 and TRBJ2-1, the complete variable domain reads KAGVTQTPRYLIKTRGQQVTLSCSPISGHRSVSWYQQTPGQGLQFLFEYFSETQRNKGNFPGRFSGRQFSNSRSEMNVSTLELGDSALYLCASSPGEAIYNEQFFGPGTRLTVL.

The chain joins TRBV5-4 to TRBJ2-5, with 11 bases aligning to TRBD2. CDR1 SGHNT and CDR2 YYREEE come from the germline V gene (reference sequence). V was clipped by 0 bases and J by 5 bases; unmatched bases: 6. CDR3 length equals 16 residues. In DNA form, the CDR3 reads TGTGCCAGCAGCTTGGGAACTAGCGGGAGAGGTGAGACCCAGTACTTC. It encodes CASSLGTSGRGETQYF.

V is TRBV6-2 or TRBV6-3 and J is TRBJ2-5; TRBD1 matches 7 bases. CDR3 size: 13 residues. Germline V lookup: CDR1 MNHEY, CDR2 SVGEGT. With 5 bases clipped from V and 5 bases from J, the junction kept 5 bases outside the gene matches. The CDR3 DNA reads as TGTGCCAGCAGTCCGGGACAGTGGGAGACCCAGTACTTC. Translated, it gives CASSPGQWETQYF.

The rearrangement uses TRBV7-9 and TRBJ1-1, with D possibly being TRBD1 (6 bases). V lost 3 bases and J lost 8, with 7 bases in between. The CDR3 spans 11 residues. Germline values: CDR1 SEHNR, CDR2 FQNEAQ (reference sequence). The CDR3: CASSFDREAFF. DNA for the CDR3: TGTGCCAGCAGCTTCGACAGGGAAGCTTTCTTT.